Below are 13 T cell receptor beta chains sequenced from a single sample in a study of cytomegalovirus exposure and HLA in healthy donors. Assay: immunoSEQ multiplex PCR; the TCRdb copy retains only in-frame clones and omits some. Here the sample spans nearly 200,000 clones, 75% to 85% being singletons. Sequenced: PBMCs. All receptors come from a woman aged 25 to 39 in good health and CMV-seropositive.

This clone was found once. Other DNA sequences within the sample encode an identical CDR3. The CDR3 loop reads CASSLSRRNYGYTF. In DNA form, the CDR3 reads TGTGCCAGCAGTTTAAGTCGGAGGAACTATGGCTACACCTTC. The genes are TRBV27 and TRBJ1-2; D is unclear. This CDR3 spans 14 amino acids. The V end lost 2 bases, the J end lost 2 bases, and 9 bases lay between the germline ends. From germline, CDR1 is MNHEY and CDR2 SMNVEV (reference sequence).

This rearrangement joins TRBV5-1 to TRBJ1-5; TRBD1 matches 9 bases. Per germline, CDR1 SGHRS and CDR2 YFSETQ. V shed 0 bases and J 6 bases; nucleotides not matched to a gene: 4. The CDR3 spans 15 residues. CDR3 sequence reads: CASSLGTGEFQPQHF. CDR3 in DNA: TGCGCCAGCAGCTTGGGGACAGGGGAATTTCAGCCCCAGCATTTT.

This clone was seen a few times. V usage is TRBV5-1 and J usage is TRBJ2-1, with 8 bases identical to TRBD1. CDR1 and CDR2 (germline): SGHRS, YFSETQ. The CDR3 has 17 residues. With 1 base clipped from V and 6 bases from J, the junction kept 12 bases outside the gene matches. The CDR3 spells CASSLSRTGLVGNEQFF. CDR3 sequence (DNA): TGCGCCAGCAGCTTGTCAAGGACAGGGCTGGTCGGCAATGAGCAGTTCTTC.

This clone was counted a single time. The chain is built from TRBV5-8 and TRBJ1-2; no clear D gene. V was shortened by 2 bases and J by 7 bases, with 6 bases between the two germline ends. CDR3 length: 11 amino acids. CDR1 is SGHTS, CDR2 YDEGEE, per germline. The CDR3 protein is CASSFTGGYTF. The CDR3 nucleotides read TGTGCCAGCAGCTTCACGGGTGGCTACACCTTC.

The chain uses TRBV6-6 and TRBJ1-5, with D perhaps matching TRBD1 (6 bases). Germline-derived CDR1 and CDR2 are MNHNY and SVGAGI (reference sequence). The CDR3 runs to 14 residues. V lost 6 bases, J lost 6 bases, and 15 bases lay in between. The CDR3 here is CASSDYREGQPQHF. The CDR3 region has the DNA TGTGCCAGCAGCGACTACAGGGAGGGTCAGCCCCAGCATTTT.

The V call is TRBV6-5, the J call TRBJ1-1, with 9 bases matching TRBD1. V dropped 8 bases and J dropped 9; count of bases not matched to a gene: 7. Germline CDR1 reads MNHEY; CDR2 reads SVGAGI. This CDR3 is 12 amino acids long. The CDR3 coding sequence is TGTGCCAGCGTATCCGGGACAGGGAAAGCTTTCTTT. Amino acids: CASVSGTGKAFF.

The chain has TRBV5-1 and TRBJ2-1; possibly TRBD1 for D (5 bases). This CDR3 is 15 amino acids long. V was clipped by 2 bases and J by 8 bases, with 17 bases between them. Germline CDR1 is SGHRS and CDR2 is YFSETQ. CDR3 in amino acids: CASSFGSGNGDEQFF. As DNA, the CDR3 is TGCGCCAGCAGCTTCGGGTCAGGGAATGGTGATGAGCAGTTCTTC. The complete variable domain, with remaining parts taken from reference TRBV5-1 and TRBJ2-1, reads KAGVTQTPRYLIKTRGQQVTLSCSPISGHRSVSWYQQTPGQGLQFLFEYFSETQRNKGNFPGRFSGRQFSNSRSEMNVSTLELGDSALYLCASSFGSGNGDEQFFGPGTRLTVL.

The DNA for the CDR3 is TGCGCCAGCAGCTCAACAGGGGGCACTGGGGCCAACGTCCTGACTTTC. It specifies CASSSTGGTGANVLTF. The chain joins TRBV5-1 to TRBJ2-6, with 9 bases fitting TRBD1. The V gene's germline CDR1 is SGHRS and CDR2 YFSETQ. J was trimmed by 2 bases and V by 3 bases; bases with no gene match: 3. This CDR3 is built from 16 residues.

The rearrangement uses TRBV19 and TRBJ2-5, with 9 bases matching TRBD2. The germline V gene encodes CDR1 LNHDA and CDR2 SQIVND (reference sequence). V shed 4 bases and J 4 bases; nucleotides not matched to a gene: 7. The CDR3 sequence is 15 residues long. In DNA, the CDR3 is TGTGCCAGTAGTAGACTAGCGGAGGGGCGAGAGACCCAGTACTTC. Translation gives CASSRLAEGRETQYF.

The rearrangement joins TRBV30 to TRBJ1-4; possible D gene TRBD1, 5 bases. V dropped 2 bases and J dropped 11 bases, with 18 bases sitting between them. Germline-derived CDR1 and CDR2 are GTSNPN and SVGIG (reference sequence). There are 14 residues in the CDR3. CDR3 amino acids: CAWSPRTPRDKLFF. In DNA, the CDR3 is TGTGCCTGGAGTCCACGGACGCCCAGGGATAAACTGTTTTTT.

The chain joins TRBV27 to TRBJ2-1; 16 bases are a match to TRBD2. V was clipped by 7 bases and J by 9 bases; unmatched bases: 9. Germline assignment: CDR1 MNHEY and CDR2 SMNVEV (reference sequence). CDR3 length equals 16 residues. The CDR3 loop reads CASNPTGTSGRGEQFF. CDR3 nucleotides: TGTGCCAGCAATCCAACCGGGACTAGCGGGAGGGGTGAGCAGTTCTTC.

This chain joins TRBV6-6 and TRBJ1-3; perhaps TRBD1 as D (6 bases). Deletions cut 4 bases from V and 4 bases from J, with 14 bases between. Per germline, CDR1 MNHNY and CDR2 SVGAGI (reference sequence). The CDR3 length is 15 residues. CDR3 sequence: CASSFSGAQGNTIYF. The CDR3 DNA sequence: TGTGCCAGCAGTTTTTCAGGGGCGCAAGGAAACACCATATATTTT.

The genes are TRBV6-1 and TRBJ2-7, with D tentatively TRBD2 (6 bases). There are 14 residues in the CDR3. The germline V gene has CDR1 MNHNS and CDR2 SASEGT. Between the trimmed V and J ends, which lost 9 bases and 0 bases, there was a span of 15 bases. Here the CDR3 reads CASNSGGSSYEQYF. CDR3 DNA: TGTGCCAGTAATAGCGGAGGAAGCTCCTACGAGCAGTACTTC.